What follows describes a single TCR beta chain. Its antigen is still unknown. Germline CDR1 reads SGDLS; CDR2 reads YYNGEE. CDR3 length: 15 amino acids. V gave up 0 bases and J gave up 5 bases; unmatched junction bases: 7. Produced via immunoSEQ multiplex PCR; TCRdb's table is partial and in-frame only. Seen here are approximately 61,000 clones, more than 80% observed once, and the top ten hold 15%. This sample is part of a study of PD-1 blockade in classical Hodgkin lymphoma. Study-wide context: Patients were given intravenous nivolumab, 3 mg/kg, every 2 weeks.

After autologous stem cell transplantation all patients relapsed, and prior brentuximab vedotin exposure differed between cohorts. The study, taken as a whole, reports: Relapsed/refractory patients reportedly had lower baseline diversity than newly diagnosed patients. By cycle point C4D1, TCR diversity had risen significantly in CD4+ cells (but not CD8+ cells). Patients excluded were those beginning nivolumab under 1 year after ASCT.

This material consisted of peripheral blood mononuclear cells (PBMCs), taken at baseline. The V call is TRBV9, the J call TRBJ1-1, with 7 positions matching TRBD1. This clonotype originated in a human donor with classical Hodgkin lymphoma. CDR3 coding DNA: TGTGCCAGCAGCGTAGAGGCAGGGGGTTTGACTGAAGCTTTCTTT. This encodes CASSVEAGGLTEAFF.